This record looks at one T cell receptor beta chain sequence and its context. No antigen is known for it. The data belong to a study of post-analysis software for immune sequencing data. On the study more broadly: Disease trajectories encompassed relapsing-remitting, secondary progressive and progressive-relapsing multiple sclerosis. Whole-study results and caveats: For normalized Chao1 diversity, multiple sclerosis patients scored significantly lower than controls did.

Unique molecular identifiers tagged the TCR beta cDNA libraries. When 1 to 10 million T cells were used, they gave some 520,000 cDNA molecules. In TCRdb, the PCR reads were re-called with MiXCR into one record per CDR3 protein. The sample carries 550,000 to 700,000 distinct CDR3 sequences, roughly 45% recorded once. Source material: blood. This receptor was obtained from a girl aged 5 to 17 with multiple sclerosis.

The CDR3 here is CASSLAGTGGQDTQYF. The CDR3 DNA follows: TGTGCCAGCAGCTTAGCAGGGACAGGGGGCCAAGATACGCAGTATTTT. The V and J genes are TRBV7-2 and TRBJ2-3, with 12 bases identical to TRBD1. There are 16 residues in the CDR3. Unmatched junction bases numbered 3, after V lost 0 bases and J lost 5 bases. Germline values: CDR1 SGHTA, CDR2 FQGNSA.